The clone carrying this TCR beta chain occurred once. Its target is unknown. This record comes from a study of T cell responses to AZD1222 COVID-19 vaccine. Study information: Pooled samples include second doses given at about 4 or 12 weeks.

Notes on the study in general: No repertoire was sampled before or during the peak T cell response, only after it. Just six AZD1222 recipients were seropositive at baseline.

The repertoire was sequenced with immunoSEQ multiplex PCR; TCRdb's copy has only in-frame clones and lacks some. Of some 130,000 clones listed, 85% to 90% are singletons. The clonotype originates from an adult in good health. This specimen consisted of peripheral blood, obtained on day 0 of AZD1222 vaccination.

CDR3 amino acids: CASSLDMEPTDTQYF. As DNA, the CDR3 is TGTGCCAGCAGCTTAGACATGGAACCCACAGATACGCAGTATTTT. This chain connects TRBV11-3 to TRBJ2-3; D is uncertain. Between the trimmed V and J ends, which lost 0 bases and 2 bases, there was a span of 9 bases. CDR1 SGHNT and CDR2 YENEEA come from the germline V gene. The CDR3 length is 15 residues.